A selection of T cell receptor beta chains follows, all from one sample in a study of response to subunit inactivated influenza vaccine. TCRdb itself ran the RT-PCR reads through MiXCR, one entry per CDR3 protein. Seen here are about 540,000 distinct CDR3 sequences, around 25% observed once, and the top ten hold approximately 2.9%. Separately, the same data were catalogued under a study of T cells expressing NK-cell markers.

The starting material was CD4+ T cells sorted from PBMCs, obtained less than 13 days after vaccination. The receptors shown here come from a man aged 45 to 65 who received an inactivated influenza vaccine. The CDR3 runs from the conserved cysteine through the conserved F or W. A D gene is named only where the DNA matches it firmly. A row's size may be missing; if present it is once, few, many or a size class.

few	.	TRBV5-6	TRBJ2-5	TGTGCCAGCCACACTCTACGGCTGGGGGGAGAGACCCAGTACTTC	CASHTLRLGGETQYF
.	.	TRBV28	TRBJ2-2	TGTGCCAGCAGGGGCCGGGACTTAAACACCGGGGAGCTGTTTTTT	CASRGRDLNTGELFF
few	TRBD2	TRBV25-1	TRBJ2-7	TGTGCCAGCAGTGATATAGCGGGAGGAACTTACGAGCAGTACTTC	CASSDIAGGTYEQYF
.	TRBD2	TRBV20-1	TRBJ2-3	TGCAGTGCTAGCCGGGGACTAGCGGTGGATACGCAGTATTTT	CSASRGLAVDTQYF
.	TRBD1	TRBV20-1	TRBJ1-5	TGCAGTGCTAGAGATTGGGGACAGGGGCAGTTGCCCCAGCATTTT	CSARDWGQGQLPQHF
.	.	TRBV4-3	TRBJ2-1	TGCGCCAGCAGCCAAGAACCCTGGGGGGAGCAGTTCTTC	CASSQEPWGEQFF
.	.	TRBV6-5	TRBJ1-4	TGTGCCAGCAGTTACTCGACCACAACTAATGAAAAACTGTTTTTT	CASSYSTTTNEKLFF
many	.	TRBV7-2	TRBJ2-2	TGTGCCAGCAGCTTAGCGGGATACACCGGGGAGCTGTTTTTT	CASSLAGYTGELFF
.	TRBD2	TRBV20-1	TRBJ2-5	TGCAGTGCTAGGACTAGCCCAGAGACCCAGTACTTC	CSARTSPETQYF
few	.	TRBV7-2	TRBJ2-1	TGTGCCAGCAGCTTAGGAAGCTACGACTACAATGAGCAGTTCTTC	CASSLGSYDYNEQFF
.	TRBD1	TRBV5-1	TRBJ2-1	TGCGCCAGCAGCTTTTTTCCCCGGACAGGGAACAATGAGCAGTTCTTC	CASSFFPRTGNNEQFF
few	.	TRBV29-1	TRBJ2-7	TGCAGCGGCGGCCGAGGCGGGACAAACTACGAGCAGTACTTC	CSGGRGGTNYEQYF
.	TRBD1	TRBV20-1	TRBJ2-3	TGCAGTGCCCCGGGACAGGGGTTGGATACGCAGTATTTT	CSAPGQGLDTQYF
once	.	TRBV6-4	TRBJ1-6	TGTGCCAGCAGCCCCGGGCCCGGCGGTTCACCCCTCCACTTT	CASSPGPGGSPLHF
.	TRBD1	TRBV6-1	TRBJ1-1	TGTGCCAGCAGTGAAGCTATCCAGGACAGGGGAAGGTACACTGAAGCTTTCTTT	CASSEAIQDRGRYTEAFF
.	.	TRBV10-3	TRBJ1-6	TGTGCCGCACGAGGTTATAATTCACCCCTCCACTTT	CAARGYNSPLHF
.	TRBD1	TRBV29-1	TRBJ2-7	TGCAGCGTTGAGAGGACAGGGGGGTACGAGCAGTACTTC	CSVERTGGYEQYF
few	.	TRBV29-1	TRBJ2-3	TGCAGCGTTGAGGGAGACAGGCTACTAACAGATACGCAGTATTTT	CSVEGDRLLTDTQYF
.	.	TRBV20-1	TRBJ2-3	TGCAGTGCTAGGTCGCTGGCGCGGGACACGTTCGCAGATACGCAGTATTTT	CSARSLARDTFADTQYF
few	.	TRBV3-1	TRBJ1-5	TGTGCCAGCAGCCCAGCTGACAATCAGCCCCAGCATTTT	CASSPADNQPQHF
.	.	TRBV6-1	TRBJ2-7	TGTGCCAGCAGCCTCAGGGGTTCCCCTCCTCACGAGCAGTACTTC	CASSLRGSPPHEQYF
few	.	TRBV6-2/TRBV6-3	TRBJ1-5	TGTGCCAGCAGCCCACGCGGGGTGCGCCAGCCCCAGCATTTT	CASSPRGVRQPQHF
.	TRBD1	TRBV5-5	TRBJ2-2	TGTGCCAGCAGCCTCGGTCAAGGGGGCGCGAGGACCGGGGAGCTGTTTTTT	CASSLGQGGARTGELFF
few	TRBD1	TRBV27	TRBJ2-7	TGTGCCAGCATGGCCAACAGGGGCTCGAGCTACGAGCAGTACTTC	CASMANRGSSYEQYF
many	TRBD1	TRBV29-1	TRBJ2-1	TGCAGCGTCCAAAGGACAGGGAATGAGCAGTTCTTC	CSVQRTGNEQFF
.	TRBD1	TRBV10-3	TRBJ1-4	TGTGCCATCAGCGATGCCCGGGACAGCATTAATGAAAAACTGTTTTTT	CAISDARDSINEKLFF
few	.	TRBV20-1	TRBJ1-4	TGCAGTGCAAAGGGTGGTATGAGTGAAAAACTGTTTTTT	CSAKGGMSEKLFF
.	.	TRBV4-1	TRBJ2-7	TGCGCCAGCAGCACAAGGGGGGACTACGAGCAGTACTTC	CASSTRGDYEQYF
.	TRBD2	TRBV20-1	TRBJ2-1	TGCAGTGCCGGGACTAGCGGCCACAATGAGCAGTTCTTC	CSAGTSGHNEQFF
.	.	TRBV28	TRBJ2-2	TGTGCCAGCAGTTTTCCGCCGACAGGGAACACCGGGGAGCTGTTTTTT	CASSFPPTGNTGELFF
few	TRBD2	TRBV6-1	TRBJ2-3	TGTGCCAGCACCCCGCCGGGGGGGAGCACAGATACGCAGTATTTT	CASTPPGGSTDTQYF
few	.	TRBV4-2	TRBJ1-2	TGTGCCAGCAGCCAAGACAAGGGGGACTATGGCTACACCTTC	CASSQDKGDYGYTF
few	.	TRBV20-1	TRBJ2-3	TGCAGTGCTAGAGATTACCGGACTAGCACAGATACGCAGTATTTT	CSARDYRTSTDTQYF
.	TRBD2	TRBV7-2	TRBJ2-7	TGTGCCAGCAGCCCTCCGGGACTAGTTACCGAGCAGTACTTC	CASSPPGLVTEQYF
few	.	TRBV14	TRBJ1-3	TGTGCCAGCAGCCCTTCCTTCTCAGGAAACACCATATATTTT	CASSPSFSGNTIYF
.	TRBD1	TRBV20-1	TRBJ2-3	TGCAGTGCTAGCCGCCTCGGACAGGGGCGAGCAGATACGCAGTATTTT	CSASRLGQGRADTQYF
few	.	TRBV15	TRBJ1-1	TGTGCCACCAGCACCGACAGGTCCCAACGGGCTTTCTTT	CATSTDRSQRAFF
many	TRBD2	TRBV20-1	TRBJ2-3	TGCAGTGCCAATAGCGGGAACACAGATACGCAGTATTTT	CSANSGNTDTQYF
.	.	TRBV18	TRBJ2-1	TGTGCCAGCTCACCAGGGCAGGAAATATACAATGAGCAGTTCTTC	CASSPGQEIYNEQFF